This T cell receptor beta chain was documented in a study of cytomegalovirus exposure and HLA in healthy donors. General study findings and limits: Some TCR beta chains (roughly 150 of them) were listed as cytomegalovirus-associated. A later look showed TCR association rates differing by HLA locus, highest for DRB1 and lowest for HLA-C.

PCR used 60 Vbeta primers and 13 Jbeta primers. Clones were read by immunoSEQ multiplex PCR, and TCRdb kept only the in-frame ones, dropping some. The sample includes some 190,000 clones, just under 80% of them seen just once. To note about this clone: Its antigen is unidentified.

This CDR3 spans 11 amino acids. The germline gives CDR1 MNHNY, CDR2 SVGAGI (reference sequence). V was clipped by 4 bases and J by 4 bases, with 5 bases between them. This chain links TRBV6-6 with TRBJ2-7, with D unresolved. Sequenced material: PBMCs. The sequence was obtained from a young woman in good health and CMV-seronegative. The CDR3 bases are TGTGCCAGCAGTTCCTTATACGAGCAGTACTTC. Its translation is CASSSLYEQYF.